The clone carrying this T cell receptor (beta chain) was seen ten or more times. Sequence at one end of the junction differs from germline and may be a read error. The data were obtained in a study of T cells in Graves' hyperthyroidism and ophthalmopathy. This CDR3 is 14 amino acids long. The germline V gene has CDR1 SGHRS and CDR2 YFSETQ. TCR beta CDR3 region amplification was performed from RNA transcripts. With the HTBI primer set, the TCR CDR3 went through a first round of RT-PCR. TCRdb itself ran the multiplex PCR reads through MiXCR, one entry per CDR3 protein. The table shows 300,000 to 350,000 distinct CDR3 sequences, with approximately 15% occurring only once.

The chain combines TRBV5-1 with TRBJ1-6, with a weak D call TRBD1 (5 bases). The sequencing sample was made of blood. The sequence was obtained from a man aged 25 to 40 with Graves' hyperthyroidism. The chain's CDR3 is CASSPGTGNSPLHF. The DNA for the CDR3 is TGTGCCAGCTCACCTGGGACGGGGAATTCACCCCTCCACTTT.